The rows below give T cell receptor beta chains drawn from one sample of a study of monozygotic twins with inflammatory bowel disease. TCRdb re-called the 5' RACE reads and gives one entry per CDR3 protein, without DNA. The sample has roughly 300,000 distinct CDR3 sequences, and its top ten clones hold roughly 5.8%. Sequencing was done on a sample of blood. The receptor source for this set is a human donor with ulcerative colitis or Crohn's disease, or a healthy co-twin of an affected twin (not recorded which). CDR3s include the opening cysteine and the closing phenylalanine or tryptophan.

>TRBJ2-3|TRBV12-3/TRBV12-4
CASSFGGSTDTQYF
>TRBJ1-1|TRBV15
CATTGYPALSGTEAFF
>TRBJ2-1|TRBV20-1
CSAPGLAGFGEQFF
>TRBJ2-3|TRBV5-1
CASSLDGNADTQYF
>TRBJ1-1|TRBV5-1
CASSSTRGATGTEAFF
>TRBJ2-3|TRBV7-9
CASSSLLAPVADTQYF
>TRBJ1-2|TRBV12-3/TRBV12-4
CASSHKTGKANYGYTF
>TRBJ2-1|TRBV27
CASQRLAGDYNEQFF
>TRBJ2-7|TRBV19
CASRTGTGTFPQYF
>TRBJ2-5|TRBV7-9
CASSPRVRQSQETQYF
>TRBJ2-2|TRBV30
CAQTSGRAVVAGELFF
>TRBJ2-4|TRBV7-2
CASDRGGGNIQYF
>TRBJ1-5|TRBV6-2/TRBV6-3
CASSWGPPKNMQPQHF
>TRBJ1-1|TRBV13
CASSQSDRGVNTEAFF
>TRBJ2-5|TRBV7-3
CASSPTSGGAMETQYF
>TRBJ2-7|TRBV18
CASSSRDRDHEQYF
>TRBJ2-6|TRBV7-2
CASSPRPLSGANVLTF
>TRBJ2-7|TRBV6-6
CASALPVRAYEQYF
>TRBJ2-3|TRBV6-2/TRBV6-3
CASSYSLGPRTDTQYF
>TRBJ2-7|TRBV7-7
CASSLIEGSEQYF
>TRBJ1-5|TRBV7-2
CASSLLGQDHQPQHF
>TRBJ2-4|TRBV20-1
CSAPPGGPKNIQYF